What follows are 4 T cell receptor beta chains derived from one specimen sequenced in a study of blood T cell repertoires in COVID-19. Data came from immunoSEQ multiplex PCR; TCRdb stores just in-frame clones and leaves some out. The sample yields about 52,000 clones, roughly four fifths seen once. The specimen sequenced was peripheral blood. These TCRs come from a woman older than 75 with COVID-19, enrolled during active disease.

This clone was recorded only once. This sequence joins TRBV7-2 and TRBJ2-7; D might be TRBD1 (5 bases). Per germline, CDR1 SGHTA and CDR2 FQGNSA. Trimming stripped 6 bases from V and 3 bases from J, with 12 bases between. This CDR3 region has 13 residues. CDR3 in amino acids: CASRDSGDYEQYF. As DNA, the CDR3 is TGTGCCAGCAGAGACAGTGGGGACTACGAGCAGTACTTC.

This clone was counted a few times. The CDR3: CASIVAGGGLNTGELFF. CDR3 nucleotides: TGTGCCAGTATTGTGGCGGGAGGGGGTCTTAATACCGGGGAGCTGTTTTTT. This sequence joins TRBV19 and TRBJ2-2, with 9 bases that match TRBD2. The CDR3 sequence is 17 residues long. Germline V lookup: CDR1 LNHDA, CDR2 SQIVND (reference sequence). With V trimmed by 7 bases and J by 5 bases, 14 bases remained unmatched.

V is TRBV19 and J is TRBJ2-5, with 7 bases that match TRBD1. Trimming removed 6 bases from V and 5 bases from J; junction bases left unmatched: 9. CDR1 is LNHDA, CDR2 SQIVND, per germline (reference sequence). This CDR3 has 14 residues. CDR3 protein: CASRSDRVAETQYF. In nucleotides, the CDR3 is TGTGCCAGTAGGTCAGACAGGGTCGCGGAGACCCAGTACTTC.

The chain links TRBV9 to TRBJ2-2, with 9 bases identical to TRBD1. Germline trimming cut 6 bases from V and 2 bases from J; bases unmatched to any gene: 5. The CDR3 extends over 15 amino acids. Germline V gives CDR1 SGDLS, CDR2 YYNGEE. The CDR3 DNA follows: TGTGCCAGCACCCGACAGGGGGTCAACACCGGGGAGCTGTTTTTT. Translated: CASTRQGVNTGELFF. The whole variable domain, filled in from reference TRBV9 and TRBJ2-2, reads DSGVTQTPKHLITATGQRVTLRCSPRSGDLSVYWYQQSLDQGLQFLIQYYNGEERAKGNILERFSAQQFPDLHSELNLSSLELGDSALYFCASTRQGVNTGELFFGEGSRLTVL.